This entry lists 12 T cell receptor beta chains sequenced from one sample in a study of T cell changes during pregnancy in multiple sclerosis. Using immunoSEQ multiplex PCR, the repertoire was profiled, and TCRdb retains in-frame clones only, with some absent. The sample comprises some 47,000 clones, around 90% of which are singletons, and about 1.8% rests with the top ten. The material was peripheral blood, obtained in the first trimester of pregnancy. The receptor source for this set is a female donor with multiple sclerosis, enrolled in a pregnancy study.

The rearrangement joins TRBV7-3 to TRBJ1-2, with TRBD1 as a possible D gene (5 bases). The CDR3 has 13 amino acids. From germline, CDR1 is SGHTA and CDR2 FQGTGA. Trimming took 5 bases from V and 1 from J, leaving 8 bases between them. The CDR3 DNA sequence: TGTGCCAGCAGCCTGGACAATAACTATGGCTACACCTTC. It encodes CASSLDNNYGYTF.

The chain combines TRBV19 with TRBJ1-5; perhaps TRBD1 as D (5 bases). The germline gives CDR1 LNHDA, CDR2 SQIVND (reference sequence). V was clipped by 7 bases and J by 5 bases, with 12 bases between them. This CDR3 contains 13 residues. The CDR3 here is CASNQRGDQPQHF. CDR3 nucleotides: TGTGCCAGTAACCAGCGGGGGGATCAGCCCCAGCATTTT.

The rearrangement uses TRBV19 and TRBJ1-1; D ambiguous. The V gene's germline CDR1 is LNHDA and CDR2 SQIVND (reference sequence). CDR3 length: 13 residues. Trimming stripped 7 bases from V and 9 bases from J, with 18 bases between. CDR3 sequence reads: CASTRSTSTKAFF. The CDR3 bases are TGTGCCAGTACTAGGAGCACCTCCACAAAAGCTTTCTTT.

The chain combines TRBV5-1 with TRBJ2-3, with D uncertain. CDR3 length: 13 residues. The germline V and J ends were trimmed by 0 bases and 8 bases, with 10 bases remaining between them. In germline, CDR1 is SGHRS, CDR2 YFSETQ. The CDR3 loop is CASSLGGLPTQYF. For the CDR3, the DNA is TGCGCCAGCAGCTTGGGTGGCCTCCCTACGCAGTATTTT.

This clone was seen just once. This chain connects TRBV30 to TRBJ2-7; possible D gene TRBD2, 6 bases. Germline assignment: CDR1 GTSNPN and CDR2 SVGIG (reference sequence). With 0 bases removed from V and 5 bases from J, the gap between germline ends came to 14 bases. This CDR3 has 14 amino acids. CDR3 coding DNA: TGTGCCTGGAGTGTCGGGGGTGGAGGAGACGAGCAGTACTTC. Residues: CAWSVGGGGDEQYF.

This clone was found once. This rearrangement joins TRBV30 to TRBJ2-5; TRBD2 matches 7 bases. Germline loops: CDR1 GTSNPN, CDR2 SVGIG (reference sequence). The CDR3 consists of 14 residues. V shed 2 bases and J 1 base; nucleotides not matched to a gene: 4. CDR3: CAWSLGGGQETQYF. CDR3 coding DNA: TGTGCCTGGAGTTTGGGGGGGGGCCAAGAGACCCAGTACTTC.

This chain joins TRBV2 and TRBJ1-2, with 12 bases aligning to TRBD1. Germline CDR1 and CDR2: SNHLY and FYNNEI. The CDR3 is 13 residues long. Trimming removed 10 bases from V and 8 bases from J; junction bases left unmatched: 8. The CDR3 bases are TGTGCCACCATGGGACAGGGGGCCGGAGGCTACACCTTC. Translating it yields CATMGQGAGGYTF. The full variable domain, in which reference TRBV2 and TRBJ1-2 provide the parts outside the CDR3, is EPEVTQTPSHQVTQMGQEVILRCVPISNHLYFYWYRQILGQKVEFLVSFYNNEISEKSEIFDDQFSVERPDGSNFTLKIRSTKLEDSAMYFCATMGQGAGGYTFGSGTRLTVV.

The chain uses TRBV2 and TRBJ2-5; D is possibly TRBD1 (6 bases). Germline V CDR1 and CDR2: SNHLY, FYNNEI. V shed 0 bases and J shed 13 bases, with 18 bases lying between them. CDR3 length: 14 amino acids. CDR3 residues: CASSEAVTGGPGYF. DNA of the CDR3: TGTGCCAGCAGTGAAGCGGTGACAGGCGGACCCGGGTACTTC.

The rearrangement links TRBV11-3 to TRBJ2-2; a possible D gene is TRBD1 (6 bases). From germline, CDR1 is SGHNT and CDR2 YENEEA. The length of the CDR3 is 14 residues. The V and J ends lost 5 bases and 0 bases respectively, with 7 bases between them. The CDR3 nucleotides are TGTGCCAGCAGCCGGACAGCGAACACCGGGGAGCTGTTTTTT. It is translated as CASSRTANTGELFF.

The chain couples TRBV19 to TRBJ2-5; D is possibly TRBD1 (5 bases). The V and J ends lost 1 base and 0 bases respectively, with 15 bases between them. The CDR3 has 17 amino acids. Germline V gene sequence: CDR1 LNHDA, CDR2 SQIVND (reference sequence). CDR3 DNA sequence: TGTGCCAGTAGTATAGTACTTGGGGCCGGGTACCAAGAGACCCAGTACTTC. Residues: CASSIVLGAGYQETQYF.

The chain has TRBV4-1 and TRBJ1-1; D gene ambiguous. From germline, CDR1 is MGHRA and CDR2 YSYEKL. CDR3 length: 14 amino acids. Trimming stripped 0 bases from V and 7 bases from J, with 12 bases between. Written as DNA, the CDR3 is TGCGCCAGCAGCCAAGAGTTGAGAAGCCTTGAAGCTTTCTTT. Residues: CASSQELRSLEAFF.

V usage is TRBV4-3 and J usage is TRBJ2-7; D uncertain. The CDR3 is 16 amino acids. V was cut by 0 bases and J by 0 bases, with 12 bases left in between. CDR1 is LGHNA, CDR2 YSLEER, per germline. The CDR3 DNA reads TGCGCCAGCAGCCAAGATCCCCAGGCCCACTCCTACGAGCAGTACTTC. The encoded protein is CASSQDPQAHSYEQYF.